The sample holds a few counts of the clone carrying this TCR beta chain. This sample stems from a study of blood T cells in healthy people across ages. Then a second PCR, running about 7 to 11 cycles, was carried out with a sample-barcoded 5' primer and a J-beta primer mix. One entry per CDR3 protein, called by TCRdb with MiXCR from the 5' RACE reads. The profile shows hundreds of thousands of distinct CDR3 sequences, approximately 59% of them singletons. From germline, CDR1 is GTSNPN and CDR2 SVGIG (reference sequence). Trimming stripped 0 bases from V and 4 bases from J, with 13 bases between. CDR3 length: 15 residues.

Sequenced input: blood. This TCR derives from a young man in good health. The rearrangement uses TRBV30 and TRBJ1-5; D ambiguous. The CDR3 nucleotides are TGTGCCTGGAGTGTAGAGTTCCAGCCAAATCAGCCCCAGCATTTT. As protein: CAWSVEFQPNQPQHF.